This record covers a single TCR beta chain. Its cognate antigen is unknown. Clones were read by immunoSEQ multiplex PCR, and TCRdb kept only the in-frame ones, dropping some. The sample yields tens of thousands of clones, over 75% seen once. This record comes from a study of OX40 agonist ivuxolimab in advanced cancers. Study as a whole: Three patients got partial responses; one had hepatocellular carcinoma and two had cutaneous melanoma.

Findings and limits, study-wide: Relative to CD4+ cells, CD8+ T cells on average had more expanded clones. Both CD4+ and CD8+ T cell populations in blood had undergone clonal expansion by week 6 at 0.1 to 3.0 mg/kg.

The sample in question was CD4+ or CD8+ T cells sorted from blood, obtained in a trial of the OX40 agonist ivuxolimab. This clonotype was sampled from an adult with an advanced solid tumor such as melanoma, head and neck, liver or kidney cancer.

The CDR3 protein is CASKKEGGLNTEAFF. The CDR3, as DNA: TGTGCCAGCAAAAAGGAAGGCGGTTTAAACACTGAAGCTTTCTTT. The chain employs TRBV6-1 and TRBJ1-1; D is undetermined. The germline V gene encodes CDR1 MNHNS and CDR2 SASEGT. This CDR3 region has 15 residues. Trimming removed 7 bases from V and 2 bases from J, with 17 bases in between.